This TCR beta chain appears in the sequencing data of a study of T-cell reconstitution after alpha-beta-depleted transplantation in children. Using unique molecular identifiers, the investigators prepared the TCRbeta library. TCRdb reprocessed the PCR reads with MiXCR, giving one entry per CDR3 protein. The sample holds some 400,000 distinct CDR3 sequences, roughly 22% seen once. Trimming removed 3 bases from V and 9 bases from J, with 18 bases in between. The CDR3 covers 14 residues. The sample here was PBMCs from the stem cell graft donor, taken from the stem cell graft. The chain has TRBV12-3 or TRBV12-4 and TRBJ2-7, with D tentatively TRBD2 (7 bases). The receptor comes from a human donor who donated a stem cell graft to a child with acute myeloid leukemia. The CDR3 sequence: CASSFGGGGEGQYF. CDR3 bases: TGTGCCAGCAGTTTTGGCGGGGGCGGTGAAGGGCAGTACTTC.